The rows below give T cell receptor beta chains drawn from one sample of a study of blood T cell repertoires in COVID-19. Clones were read by immunoSEQ multiplex PCR, and TCRdb kept only the in-frame ones, dropping some. Among 250,000 to 300,000 clones listed, almost 90% were seen once. Sequencing was performed on peripheral blood. All receptors come from a woman aged 25 to 39 with COVID-19, enrolled during active disease. Each CDR3 is given with its conserved first and last residue. Each record gives: clone size, CDR3 length, D gene, J gene, V gene, CDR3 protein, CDR3 DNA. The D gene is left open where the match is weak. Some rows mark clone size as missing; the rest say once, few, many or name a class of expanded clone.

size: .; length: 15; D: TRBD2; J: TRBJ2-1; V: TRBV10-3; CDR3: CAISDTSGIWNEQFF; DNA: TGTGCCATCAGTGACACGAGCGGGATATGGAATGAGCAGTTCTTC
size: .; length: 13; D: TRBD1; J: TRBJ1-1; V: TRBV6-5; CDR3: CASRDRGGSEAFF; DNA: TGTGCCAGCAGAGACAGGGGGGGATCTGAAGCTTTCTTT
size: .; length: 13; D: .; J: TRBJ1-5; V: TRBV6-5; CDR3: CASSYSRGQPQHF; DNA: TGTGCCAGCAGTTACTCCAGGGGCCAGCCCCAGCATTTT
size: .; length: 16; D: TRBD1; J: TRBJ2-2; V: TRBV24-1; CDR3: CATSDRWTGPTGELFF; DNA: TGTGCCACCAGTGACCGCTGGACAGGTCCGACCGGGGAGCTGTTTTTT
size: .; length: 15; D: .; J: TRBJ1-1; V: TRBV19; CDR3: CASSPRLGGNTEAFF; DNA: TGTGCCAGTAGTCCCCGGTTAGGGGGGAACACTGAAGCTTTCTTT
size: .; length: 18; D: .; J: TRBJ2-7; V: TRBV4-2; CDR3: CASSQEGIRSGLSYEQYF; DNA: TGTGCCAGCAGCCAAGAGGGGATTCGTAGCGGTCTCTCCTACGAGCAGTACTTC
size: .; length: 14; D: .; J: TRBJ2-7; V: TRBV30; CDR3: CAWSVRHRPYEQYF; DNA: TGTGCCTGGAGTGTACGGCACAGGCCCTACGAGCAGTACTTC
size: .; length: 16; D: .; J: TRBJ1-5; V: TRBV4-1; CDR3: CASSLSGHTGNQPQHF; DNA: TGCGCCAGCAGCCTCTCGGGACATACAGGGAATCAGCCCCAGCATTTT
size: .; length: 13; D: TRBD2; J: TRBJ2-1; V: TRBV29-1; CDR3: CSVAGLAGFEQFF; DNA: TGCAGCGTTGCCGGACTAGCGGGTTTCGAGCAGTTCTTC
size: .; length: 16; D: TRBD1; J: TRBJ1-3; V: TRBV24-1; CDR3: CATSDPTGEAGNTIYF; DNA: TGTGCCACCAGTGACCCGACAGGGGAGGCTGGAAACACCATATATTTT
size: .; length: 15; D: TRBD2; J: TRBJ2-7; V: TRBV5-5; CDR3: CASSLATSGNYEQYF; DNA: TGTGCCAGCAGCTTAGCGACTAGCGGGAACTACGAGCAGTACTTC
size: .; length: 13; D: .; J: TRBJ1-1; V: TRBV30; CDR3: CALQTGLNTEAFF; DNA: TGTGCCTTACAGACAGGTCTGAACACTGAAGCTTTCTTT
size: .; length: 15; D: TRBD2; J: TRBJ2-3; V: TRBV6-5; CDR3: CASSLRGGPADTQYF; DNA: TGTGCCAGCAGTTTAAGGGGAGGGCCGGCAGATACGCAGTATTTT
size: .; length: 15; D: .; J: TRBJ1-3; V: TRBV10-3; CDR3: CATTGPDSSGNTIYF; DNA: TGTGCCACCACGGGCCCGGACAGCTCTGGAAACACCATATATTTT
size: .; length: 16; D: TRBD1; J: TRBJ1-6; V: TRBV24-1; CDR3: CATSDPRTGANSPLHF; DNA: TGTGCCACCAGTGATCCCCGGACAGGCGCTAATTCACCCCTCCACTTT
size: few; length: 15; D: TRBD2; J: TRBJ2-1; V: TRBV2; CDR3: CASSEVLAGDFEQFF; DNA: TGTGCCAGCAGTGAAGTACTAGCGGGAGACTTTGAGCAGTTCTTC
size: .; length: 15; D: TRBD2; J: TRBJ2-1; V: TRBV29-1; CDR3: CSVWGTSASYNEQFF; DNA: TGCAGCGTGTGGGGGACTAGTGCATCCTACAATGAGCAGTTCTTC
size: .; length: 13; D: TRBD1; J: TRBJ2-7; V: TRBV29-1; CDR3: CSVWRTGTYEQYF; DNA: TGCAGCGTTTGGCGGACAGGCACCTACGAGCAGTACTTC
size: .; length: 13; D: .; J: TRBJ2-2; V: TRBV7-9; CDR3: CASRTPNTGELFF; DNA: TGTGCCAGCCGGACACCGAACACCGGGGAGCTGTTTTTT
size: .; length: 13; D: TRBD1; J: TRBJ2-7; V: TRBV27; CDR3: CASHPGGGYEQYF; DNA: TGTGCCAGCCATCCAGGGGGCGGCTACGAGCAGTACTTC
size: .; length: 11; D: .; J: TRBJ2-3; V: TRBV28; CDR3: CASSFSDTQYF; DNA: TGTGCCAGCAGTTTCTCCGATACGCAGTATTTT
size: .; length: 12; D: .; J: TRBJ2-5; V: TRBV30; CDR3: CAWSVQQETQYF; DNA: TGTGCCTGGAGTGTACAGCAAGAGACCCAGTACTTC
size: .; length: 15; D: TRBD1; J: TRBJ1-2; V: TRBV9; CDR3: CASTPRTGGNYGYTF; DNA: TGTGCCAGCACTCCCCGGACAGGGGGGAACTATGGCTACACCTTC
size: .; length: 13; D: .; J: TRBJ2-7; V: TRBV7-2; CDR3: CASSTRESYEQYF; DNA: TGTGCCAGCAGCACCCGCGAGTCCTACGAGCAGTACTTC
size: .; length: 13; D: .; J: TRBJ2-3; V: TRBV7-3; CDR3: CASSSPGSDTQYF; DNA: TGTGCCAGCAGCTCTCCAGGGTCGGATACGCAGTATTTT
size: .; length: 15; D: TRBD2; J: TRBJ2-7; V: TRBV10-3; CDR3: CAISEGDSGSREQYF; DNA: TGTGCCATCAGTGAGGGAGATAGCGGGAGTCGCGAGCAGTACTTC
size: .; length: 14; D: .; J: TRBJ1-1; V: TRBV18; CDR3: CASSPTGENTEAFF; DNA: TGTGCCAGCTCACCGACAGGAGAGAACACTGAAGCTTTCTTT
size: .; length: 14; D: TRBD2; J: TRBJ2-1; V: TRBV6-5; CDR3: CASRAGGWDNEQFF; DNA: TGTGCCAGCAGGGCGGGAGGATGGGACAATGAGCAGTTCTTC
size: .; length: 15; D: .; J: TRBJ2-5; V: TRBV18; CDR3: CASSRLAGWEETQYF; DNA: TGTGCCAGCTCACGACTTGCGGGGTGGGAAGAGACCCAGTACTTC
size: .; length: 15; D: .; J: TRBJ1-4; V: TRBV27; CDR3: CASSLSGGSWEKLFF; DNA: TGTGCCAGCAGTTTATCGGGGGGATCGTGGGAAAAACTGTTTTTT
size: .; length: 16; D: .; J: TRBJ2-7; V: TRBV4-2; CDR3: CASSPHSDIALYEQYF; DNA: TGTGCCAGCAGCCCACATTCGGATATAGCCCTCTACGAGCAGTACTTC
size: .; length: 14; D: .; J: TRBJ2-7; V: TRBV29-1; CDR3: CSAADSPPWYEQYF; DNA: TGCAGCGCCGCGGACAGCCCACCGTGGTACGAGCAGTACTTC
size: .; length: 15; D: .; J: TRBJ1-6; V: TRBV10-3; CDR3: CAISESLQYNSPLHF; DNA: TGTGCCATCAGTGAGTCGTTACAGTATAATTCACCCCTCCACTTT
size: .; length: 15; D: TRBD1; J: TRBJ2-7; V: TRBV5-5; CDR3: CASTPPGTGAYEQYF; DNA: TGTGCCAGCACCCCCCCTGGGACAGGGGCCTACGAGCAGTACTTC
size: .; length: 15; D: .; J: TRBJ1-2; V: TRBV5-6; CDR3: CASSFTGRGDHGYTF; DNA: TGTGCCAGCAGCTTCACAGGCAGGGGTGACCATGGCTACACCTTC
size: .; length: 14; D: .; J: TRBJ2-7; V: TRBV5-1; CDR3: CASSLEDISYEQYF; DNA: TGCGCCAGCAGCTTGGAGGACATTTCCTACGAGCAGTACTTC
size: once; length: 14; D: .; J: TRBJ2-7; V: TRBV11-2; CDR3: CASSLDFLSYEQYF; DNA: TGTGCCAGCAGCTTAGACTTCTTATCCTACGAGCAGTACTTC
size: .; length: 15; D: TRBD1; J: TRBJ2-3; V: TRBV19; CDR3: CASSRFGQGTDTQYF; DNA: TGTGCCAGTAGTCGCTTCGGACAGGGGACAGATACGCAGTATTTT
size: .; length: 15; D: TRBD2; J: TRBJ2-3; V: TRBV7-2; CDR3: CASSLVSGIADTQYF; DNA: TGTGCCAGCAGCTTAGTTAGCGGGATAGCAGATACGCAGTATTTT
size: .; length: 15; D: TRBD1; J: TRBJ1-5; V: TRBV30; CDR3: CAWSFGTGGNQPQHF; DNA: TGTGCCTGGAGTTTCGGGACAGGGGGCAATCAGCCCCAGCATTTT
size: .; length: 15; D: .; J: TRBJ2-2; V: TRBV4-3; CDR3: CASSQGSGVDGELFF; DNA: TGCGCCAGCAGCCAAGGTTCCGGGGTAGACGGGGAGCTGTTTTTT
size: .; length: 13; D: .; J: TRBJ1-1; V: TRBV19; CDR3: CASSIDLSTEAFF; DNA: TGTGCCAGTAGTATAGATCTGAGCACTGAAGCTTTCTTT
size: .; length: 14; D: TRBD1; J: TRBJ1-5; V: TRBV4-1; CDR3: CASSLQGAGQPQHF; DNA: TGCGCCAGCAGCCTACAGGGGGCTGGGCAGCCCCAGCATTTT
size: .; length: 16; D: TRBD2; J: TRBJ2-1; V: TRBV23-1; CDR3: CASSPSERGAFYEQFF; DNA: TGCGCCAGCAGTCCCTCGGAGCGGGGGGCGTTCTATGAGCAGTTCTTC
size: .; length: 15; D: TRBD2; J: TRBJ2-3; V: TRBV6-5; CDR3: CASSYRASGTDTQYF; DNA: TGTGCCAGCAGTTACCGGGCTAGCGGGACGGATACGCAGTATTTT
size: .; length: 16; D: TRBD2; J: TRBJ2-3; V: TRBV28; CDR3: CASSSVGTSGPFTQYF; DNA: TGTGCCAGCAGTTCGGTCGGGACTAGCGGGCCCTTTACGCAGTATTTT
size: .; length: 11; D: .; J: TRBJ2-7; V: TRBV11-2; CDR3: CASSPGVEQYF; DNA: TGTGCCAGCAGCCCGGGGGTGGAGCAGTACTTC
size: once; length: 16; D: .; J: TRBJ2-7; V: TRBV5-1; CDR3: CASSLGPGVVSYEQYF; DNA: TGCGCCAGCAGCTTGGGTCCAGGGGTGGTCAGCTACGAGCAGTACTTC
size: .; length: 12; D: .; J: TRBJ2-3; V: TRBV10-3; CDR3: CAISEGADTQYF; DNA: TGTGCCATCAGTGAGGGAGCAGATACGCAGTATTTT
size: .; length: 16; D: TRBD1; J: TRBJ1-1; V: TRBV18; CDR3: CASSPEPGQGNTEAFF; DNA: TGTGCCAGCTCACCCGAGCCGGGACAGGGGAACACTGAAGCTTTCTTT
size: .; length: 16; D: TRBD2; J: TRBJ2-5; V: TRBV28; CDR3: CASSLGLAGYQETQYF; DNA: TGTGCCAGCAGTTTGGGACTAGCGGGATACCAAGAGACCCAGTACTTC
size: .; length: 13; D: .; J: TRBJ1-5; V: TRBV28; CDR3: CASNPGGNQPQHF; DNA: TGTGCCAGCAACCCAGGGGGCAATCAGCCCCAGCATTTT
size: .; length: 12; D: .; J: TRBJ2-2; V: TRBV6-5; CDR3: CASSLFTGELFF; DNA: TGTGCCAGCAGTCTATTCACCGGGGAGCTGTTTTTT
size: .; length: 10; D: .; J: TRBJ1-2; V: TRBV30; CDR3: CAWKGNGYTF; DNA: TGTGCCTGGAAGGGGAACGGCTACACCTTC
size: .; length: 12; D: .; J: TRBJ1-5; V: TRBV7-9; CDR3: CASSPTTGPQHF; DNA: TGTGCCAGCAGCCCCACGACGGGGCCCCAGCATTTT
size: .; length: 15; D: TRBD1; J: TRBJ2-3; V: TRBV15; CDR3: CATSPQGQGFSAQYF; DNA: TGTGCCACCTCCCCCCAGGGACAGGGTTTTTCTGCGCAGTATTTT
size: .; length: 15; D: TRBD2; J: TRBJ2-3; V: TRBV9; CDR3: CASSRPGLAGDTQYF; DNA: TGTGCCAGCAGCAGACCCGGACTAGCGGGAGACACGCAGTATTTT
size: .; length: 16; D: TRBD1; J: TRBJ1-1; V: TRBV18; CDR3: CASSPGTGYGNTEAFF; DNA: TGTGCCAGCTCGCCTGGGACAGGGTACGGGAACACTGAAGCTTTCTTT